The rows below give T cell receptor beta chains drawn from one sample of a study of Ad26.COV2.S vaccination and SARS-CoV-2 variants. Libraries were prepared by immunoSEQ multiplex PCR; TCRdb keeps only in-frame clonotypes and omits some of them. The table includes over 450,000 clones, about 89% detected once. The sequences come from peripheral blood, collected in a trial of Ad26.COV2.S vaccine versus placebo. These receptors all come from a person between 18 and 60 years old who received the Ad26.COV2.S COVID-19 vaccine or a placebo. The CDR3 runs from the conserved cysteine through the conserved F or W. Each record gives: CDR3 protein, J gene, V gene.

CASSRKTGELFF,TRBJ2-2,TRBV11-2
CASSQKQGPYEQYF,TRBJ2-7,TRBV5-4
CASTARQGLSYEQYF,TRBJ2-7,TRBV6-5
CASSFLGNTIYF,TRBJ1-3,TRBV7-2
CASGPGQGTNTEAFF,TRBJ1-1,TRBV12-5
CASSLVVIGNQPQHF,TRBJ1-5,TRBV5-8
CASSPRVDPSTDTQYF,TRBJ2-3,TRBV11-2
CASSVGQGSSPYNSPLHF,TRBJ1-6,TRBV9
CASSQERWGGSNQPQHF,TRBJ1-5,TRBV3-1/TRBV3-2
CASSDIGVSPLHF,TRBJ1-6,TRBV6-1
CASSESPGTGSYNEQFF,TRBJ2-1,TRBV5-1
CASSPLQSTGELFF,TRBJ2-2,TRBV7-9
CATSPSPGQGLTGELFF,TRBJ2-2,TRBV24-1
CAWSVPELGETQYF,TRBJ2-5,TRBV30
CASSLSDRAGQPQHF,TRBJ1-5,TRBV7-9
CASSYSQREKETQYF,TRBJ2-5,TRBV6-2/TRBV6-3
CASTTPDRAGVPYNEQFF,TRBJ2-1,TRBV28
CASSLVPGGTEAFF,TRBJ1-1,TRBV11-2
CASSPVPPTGLSSYEQYF,TRBJ2-7,TRBV7-6
CATSRARRTSGRPPYNEQFF,TRBJ2-1,TRBV15
CASSAQEPGVNGELFF,TRBJ2-2,TRBV4-3
CASSLWGVDTEAFF,TRBJ1-1,TRBV5-4
CASSRGSSYNEQFF,TRBJ2-1,TRBV19
CAWSRGGPEKLFF,TRBJ1-4,TRBV30
CASSLEQQDETQYF,TRBJ2-5,TRBV5-1
CASSWTRGVEQYF,TRBJ2-7,TRBV11-2
CASSQVISGIGNEQFF,TRBJ2-1,TRBV3-1/TRBV3-2
CASISGQGSYNEQFF,TRBJ2-1,TRBV6-5
CASSNERGVDTEAFF,TRBJ1-1,TRBV5-1
CSVAAGATGADQYF,TRBJ2-4,TRBV29-1
CASTYRADTQYF,TRBJ2-3,TRBV11-2
CASSSVEGGYTF,TRBJ1-2,TRBV12-3/TRBV12-4
CASRNPRHGDEKLFF,TRBJ1-4,TRBV6-5
CASSQGGTEAFF,TRBJ1-1,TRBV28
CASSLVRGSYEQYF,TRBJ2-7,TRBV7-2
CASSGHATNEKLFF,TRBJ1-4,TRBV4-1
CASSSPLTGEDGYTF,TRBJ1-2,TRBV27
CASSRPDANTEAFF,TRBJ1-1,TRBV7-9
CASSQHGGYTF,TRBJ1-2,TRBV4-1
CSVAGLLSSGNTIYF,TRBJ1-3,TRBV29-1
CASSYSGATYEQYF,TRBJ2-7,TRBV7-2
CASSLGLGADTQYF,TRBJ2-3,TRBV28